The entry below describes one T cell receptor (beta chain). Data came from immunoSEQ multiplex PCR; TCRdb stores just in-frame clones and leaves some out. The sample comprises around 100,000 clones, around 84% of which are singletons, and approximately 1.5% rests with the top ten. Trimming cost V 2 bases and J 7 bases; bases outside gene matches: 8. This CDR3 is built from 15 residues. Germline-derived CDR1 and CDR2 are SGHAT and FQNNGV. This record comes from a study of blood T cell repertoires in COVID-19. The sequencing sample was made of peripheral blood. The sequence was collected from a man aged 40-50 years with acute or convalescent COVID-19. The chain carries TRBV11-2 and TRBJ2-1, with 7 bases that match TRBD2. The CDR3 sequence: CASSLWAGVRNEQFF. CDR3 DNA: TGTGCCAGCAGCTTATGGGCGGGAGTGAGGAATGAGCAGTTCTTC.